This T cell receptor (beta chain) appears in the sequencing data of a study of blood T cell repertoires in COVID-19. Study details: Italy, Spain and the United States were the sources of the convalescent and acute COVID-19 samples. Sample material is recorded as cDNA or gDNA derived from T cells, B-cell-depleted T cells, or PBMCs.

This CDR3 is built from 14 residues. Germline V gives CDR1 SGHAT, CDR2 FQNNGV. The V gene lost 5 bases and the J gene lost 6 bases, with 14 bases spanning the gap. As processed by the authors: The authors estimated nucleated cell counts from reference gene primer amplification. TCRdb's table, derived via immunoSEQ multiplex PCR, lists solely in-frame clones and lacks some. The V and J calls and clone size are taken from that table; D and trimming were inferred from the DNA. Here the sample spans over 150,000 clones, over 65% being singletons. The V gene is TRBV11-2, the J gene TRBJ2-1, with a tentative D call TRBD2 (5 bases). This TCR was recovered from a man at least 80 years old with acute or convalescent COVID-19. The sample comprised peripheral blood. CDR3 nucleotide sequence: TGTGCCAGCAGCCACGGGGAGTCGCGCAATGAGCAGTTCTTC. As protein: CASSHGESRNEQFF.